This entry describes one T cell receptor beta chain. Its target is not known. With 4 bases removed from V and 7 bases from J, the gap between germline ends came to 15 bases. Germline CDR1 reads SGDLS; CDR2 reads YYNGEE. The CDR3 runs to 14 residues. Generated by immunoSEQ multiplex PCR, the TCRdb table keeps only in-frame clones and is missing some. The table lists about 420,000 clones, 70% to 90% of them singletons. This sample's treatment: approximately 18 received Ad26.COV2.S at low or high dose, single or two shots; about 5 received placebo; per-sample allocation not given. The samples were gathered on day 63 after the first injection of vaccine or placebo. Wuhan-strain spike was delivered by a replication-incompetent Ad26 vector. This specimen comes from a study of Ad26.COV2.S vaccination and SARS-CoV-2 variants. Study-level information: In the study, Ad26.COV2.S was injected intramuscularly once, or twice 56 days apart.

Study results and caveats: Substantial breadth was reported for post-vaccination spike-specific CD8+ and CD4+ T cells.

The V and J genes are TRBV9 and TRBJ2-1, with D hard to call. The source is a person aged 18 to 65 who received the Ad26.COV2.S COVID-19 vaccine or a placebo. The specimen comprised peripheral blood, sampled in a trial of Ad26.COV2.S vaccine versus placebo. Written as DNA, the CDR3 is TGTGCCAGCAGCCCCGGGCCGCGGAGTAATGAGCAGTTCTTC. It yields the protein CASSPGPRSNEQFF.